A single sample gave rise to the 7 T cell receptor beta chains below, sequenced in a study of control samples from healthy donors and cancer patients. Clones were read by immunoSEQ multiplex PCR, and TCRdb kept only the in-frame ones, dropping some. The sample lists more than 150,000 clones; about 94% were seen once. The sample taken for sequencing was blood. The receptors were sampled from a man aged 50-59 years in good health.

The chain combines TRBV6-4 with TRBJ2-1; D gene unclear. This CDR3 spans 13 amino acids. In germline, CDR1 is MRHNA, CDR2 SNTAGT. Between the trimmed V and J ends, which lost 4 bases and 1 base, there was a span of 5 bases. The CDR3 DNA follows: TGTGCCAGCAGTGCAGTATCCTACAATGAGCAGTTCTTC. This gives the protein CASSAVSYNEQFF.

This clone was seen only once. The chain employs TRBV30 and TRBJ1-5; no reliable D call. This CDR3 has 13 amino acids. The germline CDR1 and CDR2 sequences are GTSNPN and SVGIG (reference sequence). V was clipped by 0 bases and J by 7 bases, with 10 bases between them. CDR3 DNA: TGTGCCTGGAGTGTATCCTTCGAGCAGCCCCAGCATTTT. Translated: CAWSVSFEQPQHF.

The gene calls are TRBV7-9 and TRBJ2-3; D unresolved. The V and J ends lost 8 bases and 5 bases respectively, with 8 bases between them. This CDR3 is 11 amino acids long. Germline V gene sequence: CDR1 SEHNR, CDR2 FQNEAQ (reference sequence). In DNA, the CDR3 is TGTGCCAGCGGCCCCGGAGATACGCAGTATTTT. It codes for CASGPGDTQYF.

The rearrangement links TRBV12-5 to TRBJ1-1; weak D call: TRBD1 (5 bases). The V end was cut by 5 bases, the J end by 2 bases, with 9 bases between. The CDR3 has 13 amino acids. In germline, CDR1 is LGHNT, CDR2 FRNRAP. This chain's CDR3 is CASGPDRNTEAFF. As DNA, the CDR3 is TGTGCTAGTGGTCCCGACAGAAACACTGAAGCTTTCTTT.

The V gene is TRBV19, the J gene TRBJ1-5; 9 nucleotides match TRBD1. Per the germline V gene, CDR1 is LNHDA and CDR2 is SQIVND (reference sequence). The CDR3 covers 15 residues. V was pared by 7 bases and J by 6 bases, with 10 bases of the junction left unmatched. This chain's CDR3 is CASKDTGGRSQPQHF. CDR3 nucleotides: TGTGCCAGTAAAGATACAGGGGGCCGGAGTCAGCCCCAGCATTTT.

The chain employs TRBV27 and TRBJ2-3; TRBD1 might be the D (6 bases). CDR3 length: 16 amino acids. The germline CDR1 and CDR2 sequences are MNHEY and SMNVEV (reference sequence). The V end was cut by 2 bases, the J end by 2 bases, with 14 bases between. The CDR3 nucleotides are TGTGCCAGCAGTTTAGGGGGCGCAGGGGACACAGATACGCAGTATTTT. Residues: CASSLGGAGDTDTQYF.

The chain joins TRBV29-1 to TRBJ2-2; 7 nucleotides align to TRBD1. After removal of 5 bases from V and 4 bases from J, the junction contained 7 bases not matched to a gene. This CDR3 is 14 amino acids long. Per germline, CDR1 SQVTM and CDR2 ANQGSEA. The CDR3 nucleotides are TGCAGCGTTCGGGCAGGGGGTGTCACCGGGGAGCTGTTTTTT. It translates to CSVRAGGVTGELFF.